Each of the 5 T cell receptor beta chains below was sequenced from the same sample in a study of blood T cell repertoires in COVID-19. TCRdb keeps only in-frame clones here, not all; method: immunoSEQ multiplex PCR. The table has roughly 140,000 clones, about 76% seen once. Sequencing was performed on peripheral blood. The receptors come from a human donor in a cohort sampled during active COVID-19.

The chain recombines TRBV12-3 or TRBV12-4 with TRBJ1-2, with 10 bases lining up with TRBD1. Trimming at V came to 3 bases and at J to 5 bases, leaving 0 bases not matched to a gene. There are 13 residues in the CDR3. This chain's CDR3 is CASSLGQGYGYTF. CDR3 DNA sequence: TGTGCCAGCAGTTTGGGACAGGGGTATGGCTACACCTTC.

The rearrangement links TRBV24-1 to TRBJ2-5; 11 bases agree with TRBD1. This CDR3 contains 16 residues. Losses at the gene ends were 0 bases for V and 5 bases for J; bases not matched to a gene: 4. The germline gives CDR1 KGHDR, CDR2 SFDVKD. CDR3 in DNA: TGTGCCACCAGTGATTTGGGACAGGGGGCGAGGGAGACCCAGTACTTC. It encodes CATSDLGQGARETQYF.

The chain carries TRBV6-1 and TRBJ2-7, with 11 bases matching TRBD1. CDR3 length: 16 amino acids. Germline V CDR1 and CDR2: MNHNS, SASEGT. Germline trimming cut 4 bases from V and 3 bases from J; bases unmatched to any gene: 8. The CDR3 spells CASSASGTGGSYEQYF. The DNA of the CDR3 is TGTGCCAGCAGTGCCTCCGGGACAGGGGGTAGCTACGAGCAGTACTTC.

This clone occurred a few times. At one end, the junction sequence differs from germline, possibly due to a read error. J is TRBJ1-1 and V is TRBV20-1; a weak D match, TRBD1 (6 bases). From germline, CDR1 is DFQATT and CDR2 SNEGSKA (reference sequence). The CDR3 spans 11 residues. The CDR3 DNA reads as TGTCTTGGACAGCCAAACGTCGAAGCTTTCTTT. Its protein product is CLGQPNVEAFF.

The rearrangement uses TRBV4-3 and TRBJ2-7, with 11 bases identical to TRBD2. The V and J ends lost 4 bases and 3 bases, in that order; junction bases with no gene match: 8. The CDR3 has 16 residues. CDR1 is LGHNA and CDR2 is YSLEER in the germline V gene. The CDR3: CASSRELAGVGYEQYF. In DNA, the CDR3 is TGCGCCAGCAGCCGGGAACTAGCGGGAGTGGGCTACGAGCAGTACTTC.